This T cell receptor (beta chain) was captured in a study of vaccination and CD4 T cells after COVID-19. Whole-study findings and limits: Nearly all convalescent vaccine-specific clones, 304 of 307, recognized only SARS-CoV-2 spike.

Looked up from germline, CDR1 is KGHDR and CDR2 is SFDVKD. The length of the CDR3 is 18 residues. Deletions cut 1 base from V and 5 bases from J, with 19 bases between. This clonotype was counted between two and nine times. Its antigen remains unidentified. Sequencing of the DNA from cultured CD4+ T cells was carried out with the Oncomine TCR Beta short-read assay. Via MiXCR, TCRdb re-called the PCR reads, giving one row per CDR3 protein. The data hold about 17,000 distinct CDR3 sequences, with almost 60% observed a single time. Regarding treatment: approximately nine-day PBMC culture with coronavirus spike peptide pools or control peptides (ViraFEST assay). ViraFEST expanded antigen-specific T cells with peptide pools, then sequenced TCRs. Some 2.2 million PBMCs were grown per well alongside about 10 IU/ml IL-2 and roughly 9.4 ug/ml peptide pools.

The TCR comes from a human donor who had recovered from COVID-19. Material for sequencing was CD4+ T cells from blood, cultured in vitro. The J gene is TRBJ2-2, the V gene TRBV24-1, with D perhaps matching TRBD1 (6 bases). CDR3 sequence reads: CATSDFPGAGLVTGELFF. CDR3 DNA sequence: TGTGCCACCAGTGATTTCCCAGGGGCGGGTCTAGTAACCGGGGAGCTGTTTTTT.